Listed below are T cell receptor beta chains from one sample, sequenced in a study of blood T cell repertoires in COVID-19. Assay: immunoSEQ multiplex PCR; the TCRdb copy retains only in-frame clones and omits some. The repertoire holds thousands of clones, roughly 88% seen once, with 35% to 50% in the top ten. The sequenced sample consisted of peripheral blood. These receptors all stem from a man in his 70s with COVID-19, enrolled during active disease. CDR3s include the opening cysteine and the closing phenylalanine or tryptophan. D genes are given only for firm matches. A clone size is listed for some rows: how often the clone was seen (once, few, many), or a class if it is expanded.

11	once	NA	TRBV19	TRBJ1-1	TGTGCCAGTAGTGTGGGGCCTGAAGCTTTCTTT	CASSVGPEAFF
13	NA	TRBD2	TRBV6-5	TRBJ2-1	TGTGCCCTCGCTAGCGGATCCTACAATGAGCAGTTCTTC	CALASGSYNEQFF
16	NA	NA	TRBV11-2	TRBJ2-7	TGTGCCAGCAGTAGTCGGAGGGCGTTCGGTTCCTACGAGCAGTACTTC	CASSSRRAFGSYEQYF
15	NA	NA	TRBV30	TRBJ2-3	TGTGCCTGGAGTAGACTAGTGGTGGGCACAGATACGCAGTATTTT	CAWSRLVVGTDTQYF
14	NA	TRBD1	TRBV4-1	TRBJ2-7	TGCGCCAGCGGACTCGGGACAGGGCCCTACGAGCAGTACTTC	CASGLGTGPYEQYF
13	NA	TRBD2	TRBV6-7	TRBJ2-5	TGTGCCGGGGTATGGGGAGCGGGGGAGACCCAGTACTTC	CAGVWGAGETQYF
11	NA	NA	TRBV5-8	TRBJ1-2	TGTGCCAGCAGCTTCGGGGGGGGCTACACCTTC	CASSFGGGYTF
17	NA	TRBD1	TRBV5-4	TRBJ1-2	TGTGCCAGCAGCCTAGGTATGGGCGGTGGGACAGTCTATGGCTACACCTTC	CASSLGMGGGTVYGYTF
15	NA	TRBD1	TRBV24-1	TRBJ2-5	TGTGCCACCAGTGATGGGACAGGGGGGCGGGAGACCCAGTACTTC	CATSDGTGGRETQYF
15	once	TRBD1	TRBV27	TRBJ1-2	TGTGCCAGCAGTTTATCCCTTACAGGGGGGTATGGCTACACCTTC	CASSLSLTGGYGYTF
17	NA	NA	TRBV11-2	TRBJ1-3	TGTGCCAGCAGCATAAACTCGGAAGGGGGAAGGGGAAACACCATATATTTT	CASSINSEGGRGNTIYF
13	NA	NA	TRBV5-5	TRBJ1-6	TGTGCCAGCAGCTTGGGGCCGGGGGGATCGGTCCACTTT	CASSLGPGGSVHF
16	NA	TRBD1	TRBV4-1	TRBJ1-6	TGCGCCAGCAGCCCGGGACAGGCTGTCTATAATTCACCCCTCCACTTT	CASSPGQAVYNSPLHF
13	NA	NA	TRBV4-1	TRBJ2-1	TGCGCCAGCAGCCAGTTAACCTACAATGAGCAGTTCTTC	CASSQLTYNEQFF
10	NA	NA	TRBV29-1	TRBJ1-3	TGCAGCGCTCTTGGAAACACCATATATTTT	CSALGNTIYF
15	NA	TRBD2	TRBV6-5	TRBJ2-2	TGTGCCAGCACGACTAGCGGGAGTTTCGGCGGGGAGCTGTTTTTT	CASTTSGSFGGELFF
16	few	NA	TRBV5-8	TRBJ1-5	TGTGCCAGCAGCTTGGGGCGGGGGCGAGGCAATCAGCCCCAGCATTTT	CASSLGRGRGNQPQHF
16	NA	TRBD2	TRBV27	TRBJ2-3	TGTGCCAGCAGTTCGCTAGCGGGAGGGGGCACAGATACGCAGTATTTT	CASSSLAGGGTDTQYF
14	NA	NA	TRBV4-1	TRBJ2-5	TGCGCCAGCAGCCAAGATCCCATCCAAGAGACCCAGTACTTC	CASSQDPIQETQYF
13	NA	NA	TRBV11-3	TRBJ1-1	TGTGCCAGCAGCTTTAACAGTAACACTGAAGCTTTCTTT	CASSFNSNTEAFF
11	NA	NA	TRBV2	TRBJ2-3	TGTGCCACCGAAAGGTGGGGGCAACTGCGTTTT	CATERWGQLRF